This T cell receptor (beta chain) was obtained from a study of shared clonotypes between healthy human individuals. Whole-study context: A couple of women and a few men aged 18 to 49 made up the donors. Three CD4 naive, three CD4 memory, two CD8 naive and one CD8 memory plate were used per donor.

Naive CD45RA+ and memory CD45RA-negative subsets were split from CD4+ cells. Germline V gene sequence: CDR1 SGHTA, CDR2 FQGNSA. CDR3 size: 15 residues. Trimming cost V 5 bases and J 4 bases, with 17 bases left between them. This table comes from immunoSEQ multiplex PCR, and its TCRdb copy is limited to in-frame clones, with some not included. This table holds a few million clones, around 90% found once. The chain combines TRBV7-2 with TRBJ1-2; D gene unclear. The receptor's source is a man younger than 35 in good health. Source material: naive CD4+ T cells sorted from blood. Subset given: CD45RA+ positively selected. The CDR3 DNA reads as TGTGCCAGCAGCAGACCGACCGAGATTGGCTATGGCTACACCTTC. The encoded protein is CASSRPTEIGYGYTF. Using reference TRBV7-2 and TRBJ1-2 for the parts outside the CDR3, the full variable domain is GAGVSQSPSNKVTEKGKDVELRCDPISGHTALYWYRQSLGQGLEFLIYFQGNSAPDKSGLPSDRFSAERTGGSVSTLTIQRTQQEDSAVYLCASSRPTEIGYGYTFGSGTRLTVV.